The present T cell receptor beta chain was sequenced within a study of T cell responses to AZD1222 COVID-19 vaccine (dated by TCRdb to about 2021). About the full investigation: TCR sequencing was performed for about 250 trial participants, of whom roughly 200 were given two doses of AZD1222 and around 25 were given two doses of MenACWY control vaccine. Trial participants were enrolled by age into 18-55, 56-69 and 70-plus year subgroups, with around 150, 28 and 57 TCR-sequenced participants respectively.

The V end loses 3 bases and the J end loses 0 bases, and a stretch of 15 bases separates them. As encoded in the germline V gene (reference sequence), CDR1 is DFQATT while CDR2 is SNEGSKA. Spanning cysteine to phenylalanine, the CDR3 consists of 16 amino acids. CDR3 DNA only is kept here, 48 bases in frame from base 1. General findings and caveats noted by the study authors: Vaccine-associated CD4 TCRs spanned the whole spike protein, with dominant responses in regions 160-218 and 743-854. Spike-specific TCR breadth and depth rose significantly after two AZD1222 doses compared with day 0 and with MenACWY recipients. Reportedly, close to half of the unique spike-specific TCRs recognized epitopes lying outside the regions that are mutated in the B.1.351 and B.1.1.7 variants. Because no day 14 peak-response samples were available, the repertoires could be characterized only after the peak T cell response. In the small 56-69-year group, the increase in depth fell short of significance, most likely because of low power. Only a handful of AZD1222 recipients were SARS-CoV-2 seropositive at baseline, limiting conclusions about previously exposed vaccinees. Participants were mostly white British and included more females than males, and it was suggested by the authors that clonal diversity may have been underestimated.

As concerns this clone: Its specific antigen is unknown. Base-call qualities are not available, and no considerably larger clone is one nucleotide away.

The CDR3 regions of human TCRbeta chains were analyzed by immunosequencing. Regarding the original processing steps: TCRs in the repertoires were matched against a reference library of SARS-CoV-2-specific TCRs that had been generated with the MIRA antigen-specificity platform. Breadth was defined as the fraction of unique TCRs that were SARS-CoV-2-associated, and depth was defined as the fraction of total T cells that were SARS-CoV-2-associated. Using the MIRA data, each spike-specific TCR was assigned both to the spike region to which the TCR was reactive and to a CD4 or CD8 class. Log10-transformed breadth and depth values were compared by one-way ANOVA with Sidak's multiple comparisons tests. TCRdb re-hosts the immuneACCESS table, in-frame sequences only. Its copies lack some clones; in the studies checked, an unresolved V gene accounts for under half of them, and the cause for the rest is not known. That table gives V, J and clone size, and the DNA gave D and trimming. This sample gives 150,000 to 200,000 clones in total; approximately 91% of them show up just once. The leading ten clones occupy approximately 3.4% of the sample.

The sample's time point label, decoded: about 28 days (+/-7) after the second vaccine dose. AZD1222 recipients given second doses at about 4 weeks or at about 12 weeks were pooled, since spike-specific TCR depth and breadth were not found to differ between the two schedules. Vaccinee samples were obtained from the UK trials COV001 and COV002, which included a single-blind randomized controlled phase 2/3 trial of AZD1222 (ChAdOx1 nCoV-19) in healthy adults. For TCRbeta chain sequencing, PBMC samples from trial participants were taken at day 0 and at day 28 after the second dose. This chain joins TRBV20-1 to TRBJ2-1, with the D segment identity uncertain. The source was peripheral blood, collected 28 days after the second AZD1222 dose. The TCR sequence derives from an adult who received the AZD1222 COVID-19 vaccine. The nucleotides are TGCAGTGCTAGTTCGGGCGCGCCTAGCTCCTACAATGAGCAGTTCTTC. It is translated as CSASSGAPSSYNEQFF.